The rows below give T cell receptor beta chains drawn from one sample of a study of blood T cell repertoires in COVID-19. The data were produced by immunoSEQ multiplex PCR, yet TCRdb's version contains in-frame clones alone and is incomplete. The sample lists over 80,000 clones; about 80% were seen once. The sequencing sample was made of peripheral blood. The receptors come from a woman aged 70 to 79 with acute or convalescent COVID-19. The conserved cysteine and the conserved F or W are not part of the CDR3 here.

v_call	cdr3_aa
TRBV6-5	ASGSGRLDEQY
TRBV2	ASKIQTSGISDTQY
TRBV19	ASSIGGGRMNTEAF
TRBV19	ASSIRQDYNQPQH
TRBV5-1	ASSPGLAGGRTGELF
TRBV30	AWSPLGAVPGY
TRBV6-2/TRBV6-3	ASSYSRLDTNSPLH
TRBV7-9	ASSWTGNYGYT
TRBV13	ASSQPPPAGVGDTQY
TRBV18	ASSPGLQGYGYT
TRBV20-1	SASNGRETQY
TRBV7-2	ASSLVQGRISEQF
TRBV3-1/TRBV3-2	ASSQGGGWQQY
TRBV30	AWSGGRTGELF
TRBV7-8	ASSRARLGGAYGYT
TRBV7-9	ASSPSLRTGEETQY
TRBV7-2	ASSLDIAPNTEAF
TRBV29-1	SVRSGGTGEQY
TRBV19	ASKTRREVEQY
TRBV6-1	ASSEDRAQY
TRBV5-4	ASSLGGPYEQY
TRBV29-1	SVEDRTYGYT
TRBV18	ASSPGGIQETQY
TRBV11-2	ASSVRGRWPQH
TRBV12-3/TRBV12-4	ASGYSTAF